Below, 25 T cell receptor beta chains from the same sample are listed, as sequenced in a study of OX40 agonist ivuxolimab in advanced cancers. Clones were sequenced by immunoSEQ multiplex PCR, and TCRdb holds only the in-frame ones, with some missing. This sample has 80,000 or so clones; about nine tenths occur once, and the top ten carry around 1.9%. The sample was CD4+ or CD8+ T cells sorted from blood, taken in a trial of the OX40 agonist ivuxolimab. These receptors all stem from an adult with an advanced solid tumor such as melanoma, head and neck, liver or kidney cancer.

This clone was detected once. J is TRBJ2-2 and V is TRBV28; the D is unclear. CDR3 size: 14 residues. The V end lost 2 bases, the J end lost 4 bases, and 8 bases lay between the germline ends. CDR1 and CDR2 (germline): MDHEN, SYDVKM. The DNA for the CDR3 is TGTGCCAGCAGTTTAGGCAGCCGCACCGGGGAGCTGTTTTTT. Translation: CASSLGSRTGELFF.

This clone was seen only a few times. This chain joins TRBV5-1 and TRBJ1-5, with a tentative D call TRBD1 (5 bases). The CDR3 runs 16 residues. In germline, CDR1 is SGHRS, CDR2 YFSETQ. Trimming removed 4 bases from V and 2 bases from J, with 16 bases in between. The CDR3 spells CASSLGGGRGNQPQHF. In nucleotides, the CDR3 is TGCGCCAGCAGCCTAGGCGGGGGTCGGGGCAATCAGCCCCAGCATTTT.

The chain is built from TRBV11-2 and TRBJ2-5; D is ambiguous. This CDR3 is built from 11 residues. CDR1 is SGHAT and CDR2 is FQNNGV in the germline V gene. Trimming pared 4 bases from V and 8 bases from J, leaving 8 bases between. CDR3 loop: CASSYHDTQYF. The CDR3, as DNA: TGTGCCAGCAGCTATCATGACACCCAGTACTTC.

The chain recombines TRBV7-9 with TRBJ2-7, with no clear D. The CDR3 is 14 residues long. Trimming left V 0 bases short and J 3 bases short, with 9 bases between. Germline V lookup: CDR1 SEHNR, CDR2 FQNEAQ (reference sequence). In DNA form, the CDR3 reads TGTGCCAGCAGCTTAGCCGACGGAATCTACGAGCAGTACTTC. Encoded protein: CASSLADGIYEQYF.

This rearrangement joins TRBV6-5 to TRBJ1-5; D is ambiguous. This CDR3 comprises 14 residues. V was shortened by 2 bases and J by 7 bases, with 12 bases between the two germline ends. The V gene's germline CDR1 is MNHEY and CDR2 SVGAGI. As DNA, the CDR3 is TGTGCCAGCAGTTACGCGGGTTCTGTGCAGCCCCAGCATTTT. Residues: CASSYAGSVQPQHF.

The chain has TRBV7-7 and TRBJ2-3; the match to TRBD2 covers 8 bases. The ends lost 2 bases at V and 2 bases at J; junction bases unmatched: 12. The CDR3 is 18 amino acids. From germline, CDR1 is SSHAT and CDR2 FNYEAQ (reference sequence). The CDR3, as DNA: TGTGCCAGCAGCTTATTCCCCGTGGTAGCGGGACCCACAGATACGCAGTATTTT. This codes for CASSLFPVVAGPTDTQYF.

The CDR3 coding sequence is TGTGCCAGCAGCCTTCCCGGGACACAGCTATACAATGAGCAGTTCTTC. Protein sequence: CASSLPGTQLYNEQFF. The chain recombines TRBV5-4 with TRBJ2-1; weak D call: TRBD1 (6 bases). V lost 4 bases, J lost 4 bases, and 18 bases lay in between. This CDR3 has 16 residues. The V gene's germline CDR1 is SGHNT and CDR2 YYREEE (reference sequence).

The V and J genes are TRBV9 and TRBJ2-1, with D maybe TRBD2 (6 bases). Trimming pared 0 bases from V and 1 base from J, leaving 11 bases between. The CDR3 covers 16 residues. Germline CDR1 SGDLS, CDR2 YYNGEE. The CDR3 reads CASSVGASESYNEQFF. The CDR3 DNA follows: TGTGCCAGCAGCGTAGGGGCTAGCGAGTCCTACAATGAGCAGTTCTTC.

This sequence joins TRBV18 and TRBJ2-2; possibly TRBD2 for D (5 bases). This CDR3 is built from 14 residues. The germline V gene has CDR1 KGHSH and CDR2 LQKENI. Trimming removed 6 bases at V and 12 bases at J, with 20 bases between. CDR3 DNA: TGTGCCAGCTCCCCAGAGGGTATGCCTAGGAAGCTGTTTTTT. It specifies CASSPEGMPRKLFF. Based on the CDR3 plus reference TRBV18 and TRBJ2-2, the full variable domain is NAGVMQNPRHLVRRRGQEARLRCSPMKGHSHVYWYRQLPEEGLKFMVYLQKENIIDESGMPKERFSAEFPKEGPSILRIQQVVRGDSAAYFCASSPEGMPRKLFFGEGSRLTVL.

This chain uses TRBV19 with TRBJ1-2, with a possible D match to TRBD1 (5 bases). V gave up 2 bases and J gave up 3 bases, with 10 bases separating them. The CDR3 is 14 residues long. Germline V lookup: CDR1 LNHDA, CDR2 SQIVND (reference sequence). The CDR3 reads CASSIRRGDYGYTF. The CDR3 bases are TGTGCCAGTAGTATACGAAGAGGGGACTATGGCTACACCTTC.

The rearrangement links TRBV7-2 to TRBJ2-7; D not certain. V was clipped by 2 bases and J by 5 bases, with 10 bases between them. CDR3 size: 13 residues. The germline CDR1 and CDR2 sequences are SGHTA and FQGNSA. The CDR3 is CASSLSSNHEQYF. The DNA for the CDR3 is TGTGCCAGCAGCTTAAGTAGTAATCACGAGCAGTACTTC.

J is TRBJ2-7 and V is TRBV10-2; D perhaps matches TRBD1 (5 bases). This CDR3 has 15 amino acids. Germline lookup yields CDR1 WSHSY and CDR2 SAAADI. Trimming took 8 bases from V and 1 from J, leaving 18 bases between them. This CDR3 reads CASGQVAGLSYEQYF. The CDR3, as DNA: TGCGCCAGCGGGCAAGTGGCAGGGCTTTCCTACGAGCAGTACTTC.

The V and J genes are TRBV4-1 and TRBJ1-1, with D possibly TRBD1 on 6 matching bases. V was trimmed by 4 bases and J by 3 bases, leaving 15 bases between them. The length of the CDR3 is 15 residues. In germline, CDR1 is MGHRA, CDR2 YSYEKL. The CDR3 protein is CASSRQGQRDTEAFF. The CDR3 DNA reads TGCGCCAGCAGCCGGCAGGGACAAAGGGACACTGAAGCTTTCTTT.

The V call is TRBV7-2, the J call TRBJ1-1; D is uncertain. V was clipped by 3 bases and J by 4 bases, with 9 bases between them. Germline lookup yields CDR1 SGHTA and CDR2 FQGNSA. The CDR3 spans 13 residues. In nucleotides, the CDR3 is TGTGCCAGCAGCTTCACTATAGGCACTGAAGCTTTCTTT. It specifies CASSFTIGTEAFF.

CDR3 in amino acids: CASSLGTYNSPLHF. The CDR3 DNA is TGCGCCAGCAGCTTAGGGACTTATAATTCACCCCTCCACTTT. V gene TRBV5-1 combines with J gene TRBJ1-6; tentatively, D is TRBD1 (5 bases). Germline values: CDR1 SGHRS, CDR2 YFSETQ. The length of the CDR3 is 14 residues. V gave up 2 bases and J gave up 4 bases, with 7 bases separating them. The full variable domain, completed using reference TRBV5-1 and TRBJ1-6, is KAGVTQTPRYLIKTRGQQVTLSCSPISGHRSVSWYQQTPGQGLQFLFEYFSETQRNKGNFPGRFSGRQFSNSRSEMNVSTLELGDSALYLCASSLGTYNSPLHFGNGTRLTVT.

The chain recombines TRBV5-6 with TRBJ2-5, with D possibly TRBD1 on 5 matching bases. The V gene lost 3 bases and the J gene lost 1 base, with 10 bases spanning the gap. The V gene's germline CDR1 is SGHDT and CDR2 YYEEEE. This CDR3 is built from 14 residues. The CDR3 spells CASSWTTTQETQYF. In nucleotides, the CDR3 is TGTGCCAGCAGCTGGACAACCACCCAAGAGACCCAGTACTTC.

This clone occurred once. The rearrangement uses TRBV28 and TRBJ1-2; perhaps TRBD1 as D (5 bases). V was pared by 3 bases and J by 6 bases, with 20 bases between. CDR3 size: 16 residues. Per the germline V gene, CDR1 is MDHEN and CDR2 is SYDVKM. CDR3 in DNA: TGTGCCAGCAGTTTGCCCGGGACTCCTGAACCCCATGGCTACACCTTC. Translation gives CASSLPGTPEPHGYTF.

This sequence joins TRBV11-2 and TRBJ2-7; the match to TRBD2 covers 12 bases. This CDR3 has 16 residues. Germline CDR1 SGHAT, CDR2 FQNNGV. Trimming cost V 5 bases and J 2 bases; bases outside gene matches: 7. In nucleotides, the CDR3 is TGTGCCAGCAGCCCCCGACTAGCGGGAGCCGCCTACGAGCAGTACTTC. This encodes CASSPRLAGAAYEQYF. Supplemented by reference TRBV11-2 and TRBJ2-7, the full variable domain reads EAGVAQSPRYKIIEKRQSVAFWCNPISGHATLYWYQQILGQGPKLLIQFQNNGVVDDSQLPKDRFSAERLKGVDSTLKIQPAKLEDSAVYLCASSPRLAGAAYEQYFGPGTRLTVT.

This sequence joins TRBV10-3 and TRBJ2-3; TRBD1 matches 10 bases. The germline CDR1 and CDR2 sequences are ENHRY and SYGVKD. The CDR3 has 15 amino acids. V was clipped by 7 bases and J by 4 bases; unmatched bases: 8. This chain's CDR3 is CAITPDRGDPDTQYF. The CDR3 region has the DNA TGTGCCATCACCCCGGACAGGGGGGATCCAGATACGCAGTATTTT.

The chain uses TRBV5-4 and TRBJ2-5; unclear D gene. V was cut by 1 base and J by 1 base, with 5 bases left in between. This CDR3 spans 13 amino acids. Germline CDR1 and CDR2: SGHNT and YYREEE (reference sequence). Here the CDR3 DNA reads TGTGCCAGCAGCTTGCCGGTCCAAGAGACCCAGTACTTC. Translating gives CASSLPVQETQYF.

The V and J genes are TRBV27 and TRBJ2-4, with a possible D match to TRBD1 (6 bases). Per germline, CDR1 MNHEY and CDR2 SMNVEV (reference sequence). V was cut by 1 base and J by 9 bases, with 22 bases left in between. This CDR3 has 17 residues. The CDR3 bases are TGTGCCAGCAGTTTATTCCAAGGGGGAACGACTGCCTGCATTCAGTACTTC. This sequence encodes CASSLFQGGTTACIQYF.

The chain is built from TRBV6-5 and TRBJ2-1, with 10 bases lining up with TRBD1. From germline, CDR1 is MNHEY and CDR2 SVGAGI. The CDR3 contains 15 residues. The ends lost 4 bases at V and 4 bases at J; junction bases unmatched: 4. The CDR3 DNA is TGTGCCAGCAGTTTCGACAGGGGGCGGTACAATGAGCAGTTCTTC. Protein: CASSFDRGRYNEQFF.

This chain connects TRBV5-1 to TRBJ1-3; D gene uncertain. With 2 bases removed from V and 0 bases from J, the gap between germline ends came to 12 bases. The V gene's germline CDR1 is SGHRS and CDR2 YFSETQ. The CDR3 has 16 amino acids. In DNA, the CDR3 is TGCGCCAGCAGCTTACCAGACTCCTTCTCTGGAAACACCATATATTTT. This sequence encodes CASSLPDSFSGNTIYF.

The V gene is TRBV29-1, the J gene TRBJ2-1; 9 positions agree with TRBD1. The germline gives CDR1 SQVTM, CDR2 ANQGSEA. J gave up 3 bases and V 6 bases, and 9 bases lay outside the gene matches. The CDR3 has 15 amino acids. This CDR3 reads CSVGFGQGRYNEQFF. CDR3 bases: TGCAGCGTGGGGTTTGGACAGGGGCGCTACAATGAGCAGTTCTTC.

V is TRBV19 and J is TRBJ2-3, with D unclear. Germline V gene lookup returns CDR1 LNHDA and CDR2 SQIVND (reference sequence). Deletions cut 4 bases from V and 2 bases from J, with 16 bases between. The CDR3 contains 16 residues. CDR3 sequence reads: CASSTPDHTFTDTQYF. CDR3 sequence (DNA): TGTGCCAGTAGTACCCCGGACCATACCTTCACAGATACGCAGTATTTT.